A single sample gave rise to the 18 T cell receptor beta chains below, sequenced in a study of blood T cell repertoires in COVID-19. Sequenced by immunoSEQ multiplex PCR; TCRdb stores in-frame clones only, minus some. The sample shows 200,000 to 250,000 clones, 70% to 90% of them seen only once. Source material: PBMCs or T cells enriched from blood (not recorded which). These receptor sequences come from a man between 35 and 55 years old who had recovered from COVID-19.

The chain combines TRBV6-5 with TRBJ2-7; D is perhaps TRBD2 (6 bases). From germline, CDR1 is MNHEY and CDR2 SVGAGI. This CDR3 has 14 residues. The DNA of the CDR3 is TGTGTCTCAGTGCCGGGGAGGCCTACCTACGAGCAGTACTTC. This gives the protein CVSVPGRPTYEQYF.

On this clone itself: The junction does not match germline at one end; this may be a read error. The J gene is TRBJ1-1, the V gene TRBV2, with 12 bases aligning to TRBD1. This CDR3 contains 10 residues. Germline V gene data show CDR1 as SNHLY and CDR2 as FYNNEI. The CDR3 sequence is CASMGQGALF. The CDR3 DNA follows: TGTGCCAGCATGGGACAGGGGGCCCTCTTT.

This sequence joins TRBV6-5 and TRBJ1-5; 7 nucleotides line up with TRBD1. The CDR3 consists of 15 residues. V was clipped by 6 bases and J by 3 bases; unmatched bases: 8. Germline V gene sequence: CDR1 MNHEY, CDR2 SVGAGI. CDR3 sequence: CASSPGTANNQPQHF. The CDR3 DNA is TGTGCCAGCAGCCCGGGGACAGCTAACAATCAGCCCCAGCATTTT.

This clone was observed a few times. The chain recombines TRBV7-9 with TRBJ2-7; no reliable D call. V dropped 5 bases and J dropped 3 bases, with 14 bases sitting between them. The CDR3 extends over 14 amino acids. The germline V gene has CDR1 SEHNR and CDR2 FQNEAQ (reference sequence). Here the CDR3 DNA reads TGTGCCAGCAGCAGGCAAACAGATTACTACGAGCAGTACTTC. Residues: CASSRQTDYYEQYF. The complete variable domain, with remaining parts taken from reference TRBV7-9 and TRBJ2-7, reads DTGVSQNPRHKITKRGQNVTFRCDPISEHNRLYWYRQTLGQGPEFLTYFQNEAQLEKSRLLSDRFSAERPKGSFSTLEIQRTEQGDSAMYLCASSRQTDYYEQYFGPGTRLTVT.

This clone has a handful of counts. The V call is TRBV4-1, the J call TRBJ1-2, with D possibly TRBD1 on 5 matching bases. Trimming took off 0 bases at V and 7 bases at J, with 6 bases between the two ends. This CDR3 is built from 12 residues. CDR1 MGHRA and CDR2 YSYEKL come from the germline V gene. This CDR3 reads CASSQEGGGYTF. CDR3 sequence (DNA): TGCGCCAGCAGCCAAGAGGGGGGTGGCTACACCTTC.

J is TRBJ1-3 and V is TRBV27; D is undetermined. Germline V CDR1 and CDR2: MNHEY, SMNVEV (reference sequence). V lost 2 bases, J lost 4 bases, and 6 bases lay in between. The CDR3 length is 13 residues. The CDR3 DNA reads TGTGCCAGCAGTTTACGTGAGGGAAACACCATATATTTT. This gives the protein CASSLREGNTIYF.

The chain carries TRBV5-1 and TRBJ1-6; unclear D gene. V was clipped by 5 bases and J by 0 bases, with 12 bases between them. The germline V gene encodes CDR1 SGHRS and CDR2 YFSETQ. The CDR3 consists of 16 residues. CDR3 DNA: TGCGCCAGCAGTCCGACCCGAGGCTCCTATAATTCACCCCTCCACTTT. Translating it yields CASSPTRGSYNSPLHF. The full variable domain, in which reference TRBV5-1 and TRBJ1-6 provide the parts outside the CDR3, is KAGVTQTPRYLIKTRGQQVTLSCSPISGHRSVSWYQQTPGQGLQFLFEYFSETQRNKGNFPGRFSGRQFSNSRSEMNVSTLELGDSALYLCASSPTRGSYNSPLHFGNGTRLTVT.

The CDR3: CASSSGQTNTGELFF. CDR3 nucleotide sequence: TGTGCCAGCAGCTCGGGACAAACGAACACCGGGGAGCTGTTTTTT. The rearrangement links TRBV7-3 to TRBJ2-2, with D possibly matching TRBD1 (6 bases). V was cut by 4 bases and J by 0 bases, with 9 bases left in between. The CDR3 is 15 residues long. CDR1 is SGHTA and CDR2 is FQGTGA in the germline V gene.

The genes are TRBV3-1 (or the pseudogene TRBV3-2) and TRBJ1-1; TRBD1 might be the D (5 bases). Germline CDR1 reads LGHDT; CDR2 reads YNNKEL (reference sequence). The CDR3 extends over 14 amino acids. V was shortened by 0 bases and J by 4 bases, with 9 bases between the two germline ends. DNA for the CDR3: TGTGCCAGCAGCCAAGAAGGGGCGCGCACTGAAGCTTTCTTT. Its translation is CASSQEGARTEAFF.

The rearrangement joins TRBV7-2 to TRBJ2-1, with D possibly being TRBD2 (5 bases). V lost 1 base, J lost 9 bases, and 13 bases lay in between. CDR1 is SGHTA and CDR2 is FQGNSA in the germline V gene. The CDR3 consists of 14 residues. CDR3 protein: CASSLGRSAGEQFF. The CDR3 DNA is TGTGCCAGCAGCTTAGGAAGATCGGCGGGTGAGCAGTTCTTC.

In regard to this clone: The same CDR3 can be traced to other DNA sequences in this sample. The CDR3 sequence: CASSPGTGGNQPQHF. The CDR3 nucleotides read TGTGCCAGCAGCCCTGGGACAGGAGGCAATCAGCCCCAGCATTTT. V is TRBV7-9 and J is TRBJ1-5, with 8 bases lining up with TRBD1. V was pared by 5 bases and J by 2 bases, with 5 bases of the junction left unmatched. The CDR3 loop spans 15 amino acids. Germline assignment: CDR1 SEHNR and CDR2 FQNEAQ (reference sequence).

The chain joins TRBV7-9 to TRBJ1-4, with D unclear. The germline CDR1 and CDR2 sequences are SEHNR and FQNEAQ (reference sequence). V gave up 5 bases and J gave up 6 bases, with 16 bases separating them. The CDR3 is made up of 15 amino acids. CDR3 loop: CASSPRLEGYEKLFF. In nucleotides, the CDR3 is TGTGCCAGCAGCCCCCGACTTGAAGGTTATGAAAAACTGTTTTTT.

The chain links TRBV19 to TRBJ2-3, with 8 bases fitting TRBD1. Germline V gene sequence: CDR1 LNHDA, CDR2 SQIVND (reference sequence). With V trimmed by 5 bases and J by 0 bases, 10 bases remained unmatched. This CDR3 comprises 17 residues. The CDR3 is CASSPFRRTGSTDTQYF. CDR3 sequence (DNA): TGTGCCAGTAGTCCCTTTAGGCGGACAGGGAGCACAGATACGCAGTATTTT.

The V call is TRBV5-1, the J call TRBJ1-2; TRBD1 matches at 12 bases. The CDR3 loop spans 18 amino acids. With V trimmed by 2 bases and J by 2 bases, 10 bases remained unmatched. The germline CDR1 and CDR2 sequences are SGHRS and YFSETQ. CDR3 residues: CASSLYGTGGVGNYGYTF. CDR3 nucleotide sequence: TGCGCCAGCAGCTTATACGGGACAGGGGGCGTTGGAAACTATGGCTACACCTTC.

The J gene is TRBJ2-3, the V gene TRBV29-1, with no clear D. CDR1 is SQVTM, CDR2 ANQGSEA, per germline. V lost 6 bases to trimming and J lost 1 base, with 8 bases between them. The CDR3 extends over 12 amino acids. The CDR3 DNA reads TGCAGCGTCCTGGTAGGCACAGATACGCAGTATTTT. Protein sequence: CSVLVGTDTQYF.

CDR3 DNA: TGCGCCAGCAGCTTCTCGGCAACTAATGAAAAACTGTTTTTT. It encodes CASSFSATNEKLFF. The gene calls are TRBV5-1 and TRBJ1-4; D gene unclear. Trimming took off 2 bases at V and 0 bases at J, with 5 bases between the two ends. This CDR3 has 14 residues. Germline V gene lookup returns CDR1 SGHRS and CDR2 YFSETQ. Filled out from reference TRBV5-1 and TRBJ1-4, the complete variable domain reads KAGVTQTPRYLIKTRGQQVTLSCSPISGHRSVSWYQQTPGQGLQFLFEYFSETQRNKGNFPGRFSGRQFSNSRSEMNVSTLELGDSALYLCASSFSATNEKLFFGSGTQLSVL.

The rearrangement links TRBV6-5 to TRBJ1-3; TRBD1 might be the D (5 bases). This CDR3 has 13 residues. Germline V CDR1 and CDR2: MNHEY, SVGAGI. Trimming removed 7 bases at V and 4 bases at J, with 11 bases between. CDR3 loop: CASTPGVGNTIYF. CDR3 DNA: TGTGCCAGCACCCCGGGGGTCGGAAACACCATATATTTT.

This rearrangement joins TRBV2 to TRBJ1-5; D is ambiguous. This CDR3 is built from 13 residues. Between the trimmed V and J ends, which lost 7 bases and 7 bases, there was a span of 14 bases. The germline V gene has CDR1 SNHLY and CDR2 FYNNEI. In DNA, the CDR3 is TGTGCCAGCACGGAGGAAACGAAGCAGCCCCAGCATTTT. Translation gives CASTEETKQPQHF.